This TCR beta chain originates from a study of shared clonotypes between healthy human individuals (dated by TCRdb to 2018 to 2021). In the study overall: A few men and two women, aged 18 to 49 years, made up the cohort. To estimate repertoire size and how much clonotype sharing occurs between individuals, the study deeply sequenced the blood TCR repertoires of five healthy adults. Different laboratories and diverse techniques were used to prepare libraries and sequence TCR repertoires, to increase sequencing depth and limit assay-specific biases. Leukapheresis yielded between about 0.85 and 10 billion PBMCs per donor.

The trim is 5 bases for V and 5 bases for J, with a gap of 12 bases between the germline ends. CDR1 and CDR2 were assigned from the germline V gene as SGHVS and FNYEAQ. Counted from cysteine to phenylalanine, this CDR3 has 13 amino acids. Left in the record is the CDR3 DNA by itself, 39 bases read in frame from the first base. Overall study outcomes, separate from this receptor: Sampling was limited to blood, and TCR repertoires in tissue likely differ from TCR repertoires in blood. Pairwise subsampling indicated that sequencing depth was expected to affect the degree of clonotype sharing among donors. Because the study included only a small number of donors, the genetic and exposure-history diversity represented was limited.

Using the deep immunoSEQ assay, TCR CDR3 regions were amplified from genomic DNA by multiplex PCR. Extracted genomic DNA from each cell subset was distributed evenly across all wells of several immunoSEQ 96-well plates, and each plate was treated as a replicate. Each replicate PCR for unsorted PBMC received about 0.3 ug genomic DNA, equal to approximately 29,000 T cell genomes. Ten immunoSEQ deep assay plates were used to sequence unsorted PBMC genomic DNA. Purified libraries were quantified with a Qubit 3.0 fluorometer, sized on a Bioanalyzer 2100, and re-quantified with the KAPA Library Quantification kit. Each immunoSEQ 96-well plate was sequenced on its own single-read 150-cycle Illumina NextSeq 550 flow cell. In the original analysis: Because the immunoSEQ output included only junctional sequences and no quality scores, the filtering could not be the same as the filtering used for full-length reads. Sequences were annotated with PyIR, a Python wrapper for IgBLAST v1.9, using IMGT germline references to assign V/J genes and CDR3. Reads with weak V/J assignments (E-value above 1e-6), missing CDR3, stop codons, out-of-frame junctions, or ambiguous translated residues were removed. A V3J clonotype was defined by an identical inferred V gene, J gene, and CDR3 amino acid sequence. To compute the percentage overlap between repertoires, the number of shared unique clonotypes was divided by the size of the smaller repertoire. Repertoire richness was assessed with RTK rarefaction, the Chao1 estimator, and Recon v2.1 estimates of unobserved clonotypes. TCRdb obtained this table from immuneACCESS and retained in-frame rearrangements with V and J assigned. These tables miss some clones; where compared with another copy, unresolved V genes account for less than half of the shortfall, and the remainder is unexplained. Clone size and the V and J calls come from that table; the DNA yielded D and trimming. This sample is represented by hundreds of thousands of clones; 75% to 85% of them were singletons. Roughly 13% of the sample is in the top ten clones.

The donors were healthy, HIV-negative adults who had no recently reported acute infections or vaccinations. All donors were Caucasian adults living in Nashville, Tennessee, USA. For unsorted samples, approximately 89 million PBMCs were counted, and genomic DNA was extracted using the QIAamp DNA Blood Mini kit. Blood was obtained by leukapheresis, after which PBMCs were separated by Ficoll-Histopaque density gradient centrifugation and cryopreserved in liquid nitrogen vapor phase. Concerning this clone itself: What this receptor recognizes is not known. Base qualities are not recorded, but no much larger clone differs from it by a single base.

This receptor was obtained from a woman between 35 and 50 years old in good health. Some clones in this sample may be carry-over from other donors' samples. Sequenced: PBMCs. Recombination linked TRBV7-6 to TRBJ2-5; the D gene remains uncertain. The CDR3 protein: CASSQGPKETQYF. The DNA reads TGTGCCAGCAGCCAAGGGCCCAAGGAGACCCAGTACTTC.